This T cell receptor (beta chain) originates from a study of cytomegalovirus exposure and HLA in healthy donors. The study's findings and limits: TCR beta sequences reportedly predicted most subjects' HLA-A and HLA-B alleles accurately. Later genetic work tied a missense DCLRE1C variant to beta-chain V and J trimming.

Amplification used 60 Vbeta primers and 13 Jbeta primers. Libraries were prepared by immunoSEQ multiplex PCR; TCRdb keeps only in-frame clonotypes and omits some of them. The repertoire has around 130,000 clones, over 75% of them found once; the top ten carry about 1.8%. Turning to this clone: Antigen: not known.

The germline CDR1 and CDR2 sequences are SGHRS and YFSETQ. V was shortened by 2 bases and J by 4 bases, with 16 bases between the two germline ends. This CDR3 region has 16 residues. The sample taken for sequencing was PBMCs. The chain uses TRBV5-1 and TRBJ2-1; D unclear. This receptor was obtained from a boy between 10 and 17 years old in good health and CMV-seronegative. CDR3 amino acids: CASSLAVTRIYNEQFF. DNA of the CDR3: TGCGCCAGCAGCTTAGCCGTAACGCGTATATACAATGAGCAGTTCTTC. The entire variable domain, with the rest obtained from reference TRBV5-1 and TRBJ2-1, is as follows: KAGVTQTPRYLIKTRGQQVTLSCSPISGHRSVSWYQQTPGQGLQFLFEYFSETQRNKGNFPGRFSGRQFSNSRSEMNVSTLELGDSALYLCASSLAVTRIYNEQFFGPGTRLTVL.